This T cell receptor (beta chain) was sequenced for a study of T cell responses to AZD1222 COVID-19 vaccine. Notes on the study in general: Reports say nearly half of spike-specific TCRs go after unmutated variant regions. Spike-specific TCRs gained breadth and depth after people received two AZD1222 doses.

Clones were read by immunoSEQ multiplex PCR, and TCRdb kept only the in-frame ones, dropping some. The data contain tens of thousands of clones, approximately 84% of them singletons. The CDR3 spans 15 residues. Germline CDR1 and CDR2: SNHLY and FYNNEI. Trimming shortened V by 6 bases and J by 4 bases, and 15 bases separated the two germline ends. Turning to this clone: Its antigen is currently unknown.

This TCR derives from an adult in good health. Material: peripheral blood, obtained on day 0 of AZD1222 vaccination. The J gene is TRBJ2-2, the V gene TRBV2; a possible D gene is TRBD1 (6 bases). CDR3 sequence (DNA): TGTGCCAGCAGGCAGGGGAAAGAGTTCACCGGGGAGCTGTTTTTT. Protein: CASRQGKEFTGELFF. Supplemented by reference TRBV2 and TRBJ2-2, the full variable domain reads EPEVTQTPSHQVTQMGQEVILRCVPISNHLYFYWYRQILGQKVEFLVSFYNNEISEKSEIFDDQFSVERPDGSNFTLKIRSTKLEDSAMYFCASRQGKEFTGELFFGEGSRLTVL.